One sample yielded the 21 T cell receptor beta chains listed below, sequenced in a study of blood T cells in healthy people across ages. Next came a second PCR, run for about 7 to 12 cycles, which used a sample-barcoded 5' primer along with a J-beta primer mix. TCRdb recomputed calls from the 5' RACE reads with MiXCR, one row per CDR3 protein. The sample yields 500,000 to 550,000 distinct CDR3 sequences, 24% seen once. In addition, the sample was reused for a study of T cells of mothers and their children.

Specimen: blood. The receptors stem from a boy aged 5 to 17 in good health.

The V call is TRBV29-1, the J call TRBJ1-2; D is unresolved. The CDR3 is made up of 15 amino acids. The V end was cut by 4 bases, the J end by 4 bases, with 19 bases between. Germline lookup yields CDR1 SQVTM and CDR2 ANQGSEA. This CDR3 reads CSVGLGGDSSYGYTF. CDR3 DNA sequence: TGCAGCGTTGGTCTCGGAGGAGACTCCTCCTATGGCTACACCTTC.

A single count supports this clonotype. The chain couples TRBV20-1 to TRBJ2-7; no clear D gene. The length of the CDR3 is 13 residues. Germline CDR1 reads DFQATT; CDR2 reads SNEGSKA (reference sequence). The V and J ends lost 5 bases and 3 bases respectively, with 14 bases between them. DNA for the CDR3: TGCAGTGCTCGCTCCTTGGACGGCTACGAGCAGTACTTC. It specifies CSARSLDGYEQYF.

This clonotype was detected only a few times. V and J are TRBV2 and TRBJ1-2; D uncertain. Germline CDR1 is SNHLY and CDR2 is FYNNEI. This CDR3 contains 12 residues. V was clipped by 1 base and J by 6 bases, with 6 bases between them. CDR3 in DNA: TGTGCCAGCAGTGAAGGGGTCGATGGCTACACCTTC. The encoded protein is CASSEGVDGYTF.

The V and J genes are TRBV7-9 and TRBJ2-5, with D possibly being TRBD1 or TRBD2 (5 bases each). V was clipped by 5 bases and J by 11 bases, with 15 bases between them. CDR1 is SEHNR, CDR2 FQNEAQ, per germline (reference sequence). This CDR3 is 12 amino acids long. The CDR3 spells CASSQDSGQQYF. CDR3 bases: TGTGCCAGCAGCCAGGACTCGGGGCAGCAGTACTTC.

The V gene is TRBV7-2, the J gene TRBJ1-3; the D gene is possibly TRBD1 (5 bases). The CDR3 loop spans 13 amino acids. Germline V CDR1 and CDR2: SGHTA, FQGNSA. Trimming took 4 bases from V and 8 from J, leaving 12 bases between them. CDR3 coding DNA: TGTGCCAGCAGCTCCACAAGGGGTGACACCATATATTTT. Its translation: CASSSTRGDTIYF.

This clonotype came up a few times. This CDR3 reads CASSQVTSDDTDTQYF. The CDR3 nucleotides are TGTGCCAGCAGCCAAGTGACTAGCGACGACACAGATACGCAGTATTTT. V usage is TRBV3-1 and J usage is TRBJ2-3; 8 bases fit TRBD2. CDR1 and CDR2 (germline): LGHDT, YNNKEL (reference sequence). The V gene end was trimmed by 1 base and the J gene end by 2 bases; junction bases not matched to a gene: 5. The CDR3 is 16 amino acids.

Only a few counts were recorded for this clonotype. This chain links TRBV20-1 with TRBJ2-5, with D perhaps given as TRBD1 or TRBD2 (5 bases each). Germline CDR1 is DFQATT and CDR2 is SNEGSKA (reference sequence). V was trimmed by 3 bases and J by 5 bases, leaving 13 bases between them. The CDR3 is 13 residues long. This chain's CDR3 is CSASPGAEETQYF. CDR3 nucleotide sequence: TGCAGTGCTAGCCCCGGGGCCGAGGAGACCCAGTACTTC.

The chain is built from TRBV28 and TRBJ2-7; tentatively, D is TRBD1 or TRBD2 (5 bases each). Germline CDR1 reads MDHEN; CDR2 reads SYDVKM. V was trimmed by 1 base and J by 2 bases, leaving 15 bases between them. The CDR3 is 16 residues long. CDR3 DNA sequence: TGTGCCAGCAGTTTATTACACGGGACCGAAACCTACGAGCAGTACTTC. Translated: CASSLLHGTETYEQYF.

There are a few counts of this clonotype. The chain employs TRBV29-1 and TRBJ1-2; D is unresolved. This CDR3 contains 15 residues. V lost 7 bases and J lost 3, with 21 bases in between. CDR1 and CDR2 (germline): SQVTM, ANQGSEA. CDR3 loop: CSANQRTLGDYGYTF. Here the CDR3 DNA reads TGCAGCGCCAATCAAAGGACCCTTGGGGACTATGGCTACACCTTC.

This clonotype has more than one count but fewer than ten. The chain joins TRBV15 to TRBJ2-3; D is perhaps TRBD1 or TRBD2 (5 bases each). V lost 3 bases, J lost 2 bases, and 15 bases lay in between. The CDR3 totals 16 residues. The germline CDR1 and CDR2 sequences are LNHNV and YYDKDF (reference sequence). The CDR3 coding sequence is TGTGCCACCAGCAGGGATCGAGGGGCGGTCACAGATACGCAGTATTTT. Translated, it gives CATSRDRGAVTDTQYF. The complete variable domain, with remaining parts taken from reference TRBV15 and TRBJ2-3, reads DAMVIQNPRYQVTQFGKPVTLSCSQTLNHNVMYWYQQKSSQAPKLLFHYYDKDFNNEADTPDNFQSRRPNTSFCFLDIRSPGLGDTAMYLCATSRDRGAVTDTQYFGPGTRLTVL.

The chain links TRBV29-1 to TRBJ1-4; D is ambiguous. The ends were cut back, 6 bases at V and 7 bases at J, with 18 bases in the middle. CDR3 length: 14 residues. CDR1 and CDR2 (germline): SQVTM, ANQGSEA. The CDR3: CSVTPDWESEKLFF. In DNA form, the CDR3 reads TGCAGCGTGACTCCGGACTGGGAGAGTGAAAAACTGTTTTTT.

This clonotype was counted many times. The CDR3 here is CASSLDWASGELFF. CDR3 in DNA: TGTGCCAGCAGCTTAGATTGGGCGTCCGGGGAGCTGTTTTTT. The rearrangement uses TRBV7-2 and TRBJ2-2; D not certain. Germline CDR1 reads SGHTA; CDR2 reads FQGNSA. The V end was cut by 1 base, the J end by 6 bases, with 9 bases between. The CDR3 has 14 amino acids.

In regard to this clonotype: One end of the junction fails to match germline, which may point to a read error. The rearrangement uses TRBV12-3 or TRBV12-4 and TRBJ2-5; 8 bases are shared with TRBD2. The CDR3 spans 15 residues. The CDR3 spells CTSGNRGLVGETQYF. The CDR3 DNA follows: TGTACCAGCGGAAACCGGGGACTAGTCGGAGAGACCCAGTACTTC.

This clonotype appeared a few times. The CDR3 protein is CASSSYIRGLRTGELFF. The DNA for the CDR3 is TGTGCCAGCAGCTCATACATTAGGGGGCTGAGGACCGGGGAGCTGTTTTTT. V and J are TRBV11-2 and TRBJ2-2; 7 nucleotides match TRBD1. In germline, CDR1 is SGHAT, CDR2 FQNNGV. Unmatched junction bases numbered 13, after V lost 4 bases and J lost 5 bases. The CDR3 has 17 amino acids.

This clonotype was observed a few times. The V call is TRBV5-1, the J call TRBJ1-2; D call uncertain. The CDR3 runs 12 residues. V was clipped by 7 bases and J by 3 bases, with 10 bases between them. Per the germline V gene, CDR1 is SGHRS and CDR2 is YFSETQ. The CDR3 DNA is TGCGCCAGCGCCGGGAAAGACTATGGCTACACCTTC. Protein: CASAGKDYGYTF.

This clonotype was detected only a few times. V usage is TRBV10-3 and J usage is TRBJ2-3, with 7 bases aligning to TRBD2. Per germline, CDR1 ENHRY and CDR2 SYGVKD. This CDR3 is 16 amino acids long. Trimming at V came to 8 bases and at J to 0 bases, leaving 11 bases not matched to a gene. The CDR3 reads CAIGSSWGGSTDTQYF. CDR3 in DNA: TGTGCCATCGGCTCCTCCTGGGGGGGAAGCACAGATACGCAGTATTTT.

V gene TRBV28 combines with J gene TRBJ2-1, with a possible D match to TRBD2 (6 bases). V was shortened by 6 bases and J by 1 base, with 19 bases between the two germline ends. The CDR3 sequence is 17 residues long. The V gene's germline CDR1 is MDHEN and CDR2 SYDVKM. The DNA for the CDR3 is TGTGCCAGCAGCCCGACGTACGGTAGCGGATCCTACAATGAGCAGTTCTTC. Translating gives CASSPTYGSGSYNEQFF. Supplemented by reference TRBV28 and TRBJ2-1, the full variable domain reads DVKVTQSSRYLVKRTGEKVFLECVQDMDHENMFWYRQDPGLGLRLIYFSYDVKMKEKGDIPEGYSVSREKKERFSLILESASTNQTSMYLCASSPTYGSGSYNEQFFGPGTRLTVL.

This clonotype has just a few counts. This chain joins TRBV28 and TRBJ1-2, with a possible D match to TRBD1 (5 bases). This CDR3 has 13 amino acids. The germline V gene has CDR1 MDHEN and CDR2 SYDVKM. The V gene lost 3 bases and the J gene lost 6 bases, with 11 bases spanning the gap. The CDR3 here is CASSLAGTDGYTF. The DNA of the CDR3 is TGTGCCAGCAGTTTGGCGGGGACTGATGGCTACACCTTC.

This clonotype was counted a few times. This chain connects TRBV20-1 to TRBJ2-7; maybe TRBD1 (6 bases). The ends were cut back, 1 base at V and 1 base at J, with 8 bases in the middle. CDR1 and CDR2 from the germline V gene are DFQATT and SNEGSKA (reference sequence). This CDR3 has 13 residues. This chain's CDR3 is CSARAQGSYEQYF. The CDR3 DNA follows: TGCAGTGCTAGAGCCCAGGGGTCCTACGAGCAGTACTTC.

A word on this clonotype: At one of its ends the junction is not consistent with the germline gene, which may arise from a read error. The V and J genes are TRBV11-2 and TRBJ2-1; possibly TRBD2 for D (6 bases). CDR1 and CDR2 (germline): SGHAT, FQNNGV. The CDR3 is 18 amino acids. The CDR3 DNA follows: TGTGCCAGCAGCTCGCTTATCCTCACGGGAGTGTCAGCCGGTGAGCAATTCTTC. Its protein product is CASSSLILTGVSAGEQFF.

This chain links TRBV12-3 or TRBV12-4 with TRBJ1-5; D remains ambiguous. V lost 2 bases and J 3 bases, leaving 14 bases between the germline ends. The CDR3 has 16 residues. The CDR3 coding sequence is TGTGCCAGCAGTTTACGGGGATCCAGTGCCAATCAGCCCCAGCATTTT. Its translation is CASSLRGSSANQPQHF.